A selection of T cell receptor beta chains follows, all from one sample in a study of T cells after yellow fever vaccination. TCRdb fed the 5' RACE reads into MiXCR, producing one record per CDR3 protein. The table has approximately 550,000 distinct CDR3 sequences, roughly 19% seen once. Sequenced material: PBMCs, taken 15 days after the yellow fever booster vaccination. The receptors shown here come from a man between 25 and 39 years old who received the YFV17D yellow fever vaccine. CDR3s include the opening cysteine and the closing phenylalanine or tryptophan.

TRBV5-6,CASSVGLALETQYF
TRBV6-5,CASSYRGRNTGELFF
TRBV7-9,CASSRGPGNEQFF
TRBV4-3,CASSQGTYQETQYF
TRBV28,CASSRGGRDFVHEQYF
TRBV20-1,CSANRVNGELFF
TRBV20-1,CSARVPSGSYEQYF
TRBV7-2,CASSLEYTSEQYF
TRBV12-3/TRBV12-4,CASSSTGAGNTIYF
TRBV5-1,CASNDGQPNTEAFF
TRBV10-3,CAISPGSFYGYTF
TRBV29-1,CSVSGGELGLYEQYF
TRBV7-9,CASSLGGWTEAFF
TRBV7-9,CATRLGGHFF
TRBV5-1,CASSLFGGDTDTQYF
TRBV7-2,CASSLAGDSYEQYF
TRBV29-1,CSVGAGSYEQYF
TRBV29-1,CSVEITGISDDTQYF
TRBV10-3,CAISESWTGKGNTQYF
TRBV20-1,CSARGPPTSSDTQYF
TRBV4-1,CASSQDIRAASGRRGNTGELFF
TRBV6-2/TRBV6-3,CASSYSGRPLVPTPQHF
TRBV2,CASNSPNTGELFF
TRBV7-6,CASSPHVAEANNEQFF
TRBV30,CAWEAGRAFF
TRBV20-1,CSARPETPQTTYEQYF
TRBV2,CASRPGTGQETQYF
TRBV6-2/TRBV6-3,CASRQGRTNTGELFF
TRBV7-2,CASSLREGVSYEQYF
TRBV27,CASSPDRVTGELFF
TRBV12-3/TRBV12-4,CASSYSVRSYGYTF
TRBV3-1,CASSQVILAGSGELFF
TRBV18,CASSPAENYGYTF
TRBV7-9,CASSLGTAGGNEQFF
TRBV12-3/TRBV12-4,CASSLAGRGAGELFF
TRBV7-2,CASSFQTGMEKLFF
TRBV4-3,CASSQGSSVGYEQYF
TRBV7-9,CASSFSRGEGAGEKLFF
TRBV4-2,CASSLDSPYEQYF
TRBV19,CASRGGGQRYNEQFF
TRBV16,CASSQSPSQGDTQYF
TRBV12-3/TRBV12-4,CASRTTGYEQYF
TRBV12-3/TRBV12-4,CASSTLETQYF
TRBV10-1,CATTLGWTAKNIQYF
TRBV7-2,CASSLWGGQKFF
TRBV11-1,CASSPHKVRGGPTDTQYF
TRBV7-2,CASSFTGTSGRAKFF
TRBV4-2,CASSQGDTGVETQYF
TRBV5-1,CASSLARDLYTDTQYF
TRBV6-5,CASRQGPEQFF
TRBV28,CASRDTGVGETQYF
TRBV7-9,CAISLGGTGTSDF
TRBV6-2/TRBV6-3,CASNRDGETQYF
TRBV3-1,CASSRETDTQYF
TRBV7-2,CASSSDLISETQYF
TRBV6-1,CASSDILTGKYEQYF
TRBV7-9,CASSVTGGQTGELFF
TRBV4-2,CASSHGLAERFF
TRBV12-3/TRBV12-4,CASSLDGRRRETQYF
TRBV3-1,CASSQAAWSYTEAFF